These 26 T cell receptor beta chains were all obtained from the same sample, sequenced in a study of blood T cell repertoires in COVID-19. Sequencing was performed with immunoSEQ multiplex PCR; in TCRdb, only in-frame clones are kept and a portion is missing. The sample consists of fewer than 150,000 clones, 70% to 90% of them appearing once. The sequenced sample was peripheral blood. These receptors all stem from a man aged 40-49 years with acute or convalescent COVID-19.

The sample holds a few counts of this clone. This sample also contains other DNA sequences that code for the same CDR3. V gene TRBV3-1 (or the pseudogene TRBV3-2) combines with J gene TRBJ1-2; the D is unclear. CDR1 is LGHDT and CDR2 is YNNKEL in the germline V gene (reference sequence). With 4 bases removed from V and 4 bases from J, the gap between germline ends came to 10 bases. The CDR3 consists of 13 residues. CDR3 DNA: TGTGCCAGCAGCCCGGGGTTGGGCTATGGCTACACCTTC. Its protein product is CASSPGLGYGYTF.

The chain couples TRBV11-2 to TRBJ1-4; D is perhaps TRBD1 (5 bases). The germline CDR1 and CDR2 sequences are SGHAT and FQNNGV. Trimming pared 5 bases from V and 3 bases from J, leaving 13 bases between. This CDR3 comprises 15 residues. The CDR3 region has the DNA TGTGCCAGCAGCCATAGGGACTCCTCTAATGAAAAACTGTTTTTT. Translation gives CASSHRDSSNEKLFF.

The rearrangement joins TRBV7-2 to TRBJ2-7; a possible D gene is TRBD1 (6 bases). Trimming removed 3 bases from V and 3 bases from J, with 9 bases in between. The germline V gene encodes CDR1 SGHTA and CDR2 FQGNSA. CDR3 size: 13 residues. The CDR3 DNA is TGTGCCAGCAGCTTGAGGGGGAACTACGAGCAGTACTTC. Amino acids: CASSLRGNYEQYF. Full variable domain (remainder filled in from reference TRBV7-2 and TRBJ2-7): GAGVSQSPSNKVTEKGKDVELRCDPISGHTALYWYRQSLGQGLEFLIYFQGNSAPDKSGLPSDRFSAERTGGSVSTLTIQRTQQEDSAVYLCASSLRGNYEQYFGPGTRLTVT.

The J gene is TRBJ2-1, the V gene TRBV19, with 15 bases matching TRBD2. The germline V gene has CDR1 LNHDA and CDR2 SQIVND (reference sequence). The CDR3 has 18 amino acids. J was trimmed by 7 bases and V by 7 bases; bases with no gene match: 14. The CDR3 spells CASTAGTSGGNLRNEQFF. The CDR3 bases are TGTGCCAGTACCGCCGGGACTAGCGGGGGGAACTTACGGAATGAGCAGTTCTTC. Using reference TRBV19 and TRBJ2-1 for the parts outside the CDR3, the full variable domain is DGGITQSPKYLFRKEGQNVTLSCEQNLNHDAMYWYRQDPGQGLRLIYYSQIVNDFQKGDIAEGYSVSREKKESFPLTVTSAQKNPTAFYLCASTAGTSGGNLRNEQFFGPGTRLTVL.

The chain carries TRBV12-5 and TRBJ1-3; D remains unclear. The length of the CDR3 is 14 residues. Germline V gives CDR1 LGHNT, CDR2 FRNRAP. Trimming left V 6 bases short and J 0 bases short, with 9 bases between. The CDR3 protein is CASGLGVSGNTIYF. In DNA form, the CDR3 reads TGTGCTAGTGGCCTCGGGGTCTCTGGAAACACCATATATTTT.

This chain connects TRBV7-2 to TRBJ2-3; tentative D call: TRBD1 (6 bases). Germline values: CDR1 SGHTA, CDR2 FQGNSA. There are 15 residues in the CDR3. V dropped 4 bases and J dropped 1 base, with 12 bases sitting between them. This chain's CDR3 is CASSSPRTGTDTQYF. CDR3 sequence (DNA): TGTGCCAGCAGCTCTCCTCGGACAGGCACAGATACGCAGTATTTT.

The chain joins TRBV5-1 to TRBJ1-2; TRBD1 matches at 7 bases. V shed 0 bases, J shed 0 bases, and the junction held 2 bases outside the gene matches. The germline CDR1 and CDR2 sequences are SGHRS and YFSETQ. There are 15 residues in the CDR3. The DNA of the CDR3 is TGCGCCAGCAGCTTGGTCCAGGGGGCTAACTATGGCTACACCTTC. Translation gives CASSLVQGANYGYTF.

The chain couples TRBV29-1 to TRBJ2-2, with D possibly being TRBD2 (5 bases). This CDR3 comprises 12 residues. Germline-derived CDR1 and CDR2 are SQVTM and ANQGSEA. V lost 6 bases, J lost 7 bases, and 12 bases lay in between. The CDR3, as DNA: TGCAGCGTCGGGATACCCCGCGGGGAGCTGTTTTTT. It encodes CSVGIPRGELFF.

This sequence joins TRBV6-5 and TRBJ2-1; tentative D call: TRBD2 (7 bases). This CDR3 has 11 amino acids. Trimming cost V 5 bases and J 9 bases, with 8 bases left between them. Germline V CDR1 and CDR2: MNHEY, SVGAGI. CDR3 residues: CASSRGGEQFF. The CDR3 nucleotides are TGTGCCAGCAGTAGGGGGGGTGAGCAGTTCTTC.

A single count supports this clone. CDR3 loop: CASSSGTPDSSEKLFF. DNA of the CDR3: TGTGCCAGCAGCTCCGGGACACCCGACTCAAGTGAAAAACTGTTTTTT. The chain joins TRBV7-6 to TRBJ1-4; D might be TRBD1 (6 bases). CDR3 length: 16 residues. CDR1 and CDR2 (germline): SGHVS, FNYEAQ. Trimming took 4 bases from V and 7 from J, leaving 19 bases between them.

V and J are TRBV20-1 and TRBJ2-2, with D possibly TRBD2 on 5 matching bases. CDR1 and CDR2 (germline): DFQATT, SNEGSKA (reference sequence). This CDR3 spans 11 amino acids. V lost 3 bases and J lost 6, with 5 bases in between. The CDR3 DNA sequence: TGCAGTGCTAGCGGGGCCGGGGAGCTGTTTTTT. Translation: CSASGAGELFF.

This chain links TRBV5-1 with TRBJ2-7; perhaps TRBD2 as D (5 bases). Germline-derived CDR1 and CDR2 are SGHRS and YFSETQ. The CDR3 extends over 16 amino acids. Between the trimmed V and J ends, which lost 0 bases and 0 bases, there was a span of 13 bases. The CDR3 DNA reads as TGCGCCAGCAGCTTGGCCGCGGGCCAATCCTCCTACGAGCAGTACTTC. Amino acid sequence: CASSLAAGQSSYEQYF.

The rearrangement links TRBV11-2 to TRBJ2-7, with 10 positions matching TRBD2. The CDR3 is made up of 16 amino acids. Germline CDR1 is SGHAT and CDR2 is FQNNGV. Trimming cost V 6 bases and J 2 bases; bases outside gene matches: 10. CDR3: CASSRYTSGTTYEQYF. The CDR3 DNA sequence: TGTGCCAGCAGTCGATATACTAGCGGGACAACCTACGAGCAGTACTTC.

CDR3 protein: CASRRATFGGNEQFF. In DNA, the CDR3 is TGTGCCAGCAGGCGGGCAACCTTTGGAGGCAATGAGCAGTTCTTC. V usage is TRBV2 and J usage is TRBJ2-1; D is possibly TRBD2 (5 bases). CDR1 SNHLY and CDR2 FYNNEI come from the germline V gene. V lost 6 bases to trimming and J lost 6 bases, with 18 bases between them. CDR3 size: 15 residues.

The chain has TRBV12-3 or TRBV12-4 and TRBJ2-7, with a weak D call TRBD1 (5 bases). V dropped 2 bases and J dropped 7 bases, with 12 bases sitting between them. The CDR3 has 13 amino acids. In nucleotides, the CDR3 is TGTGCCAGCAGTTTAAAGAAGGGGATAGAGCAGTACTTC. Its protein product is CASSLKKGIEQYF.

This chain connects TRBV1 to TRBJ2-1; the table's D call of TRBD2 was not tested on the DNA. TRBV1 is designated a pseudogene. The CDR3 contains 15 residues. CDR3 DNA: TGCACCAGCAGCGGGTACGGGGGGGGTGGCAATGAGCAGTTCTTC. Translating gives CTSSGYGGGGNEQFF.

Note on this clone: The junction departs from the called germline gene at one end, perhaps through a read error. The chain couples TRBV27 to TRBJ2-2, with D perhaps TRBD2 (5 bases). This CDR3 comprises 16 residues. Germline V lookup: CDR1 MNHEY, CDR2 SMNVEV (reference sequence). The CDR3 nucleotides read TGTGCCAGCTCTTACTACGGGCCACAAAACACCGGGGAGTTGTTTTTT. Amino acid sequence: CASSYYGPQNTGELFF.

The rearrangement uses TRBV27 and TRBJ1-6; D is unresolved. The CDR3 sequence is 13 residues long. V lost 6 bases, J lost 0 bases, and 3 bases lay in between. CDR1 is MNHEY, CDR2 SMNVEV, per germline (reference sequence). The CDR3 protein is CASSSSYNSPLHF. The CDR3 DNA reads TGTGCCAGCAGCTCCTCCTATAATTCACCCCTCCACTTT.

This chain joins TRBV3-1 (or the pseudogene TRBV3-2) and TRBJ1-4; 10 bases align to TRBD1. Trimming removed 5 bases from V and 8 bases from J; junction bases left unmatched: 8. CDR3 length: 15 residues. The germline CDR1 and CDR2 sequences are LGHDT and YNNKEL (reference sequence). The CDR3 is CASSYQLDRGEKLFF. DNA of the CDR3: TGTGCCAGCAGCTACCAACTGGACAGGGGGGAAAAACTGTTTTTT.

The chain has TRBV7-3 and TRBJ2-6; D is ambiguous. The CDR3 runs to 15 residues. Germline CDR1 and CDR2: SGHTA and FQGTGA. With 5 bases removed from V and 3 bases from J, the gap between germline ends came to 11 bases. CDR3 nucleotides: TGTGCCAGCAGCCCGATGACAAATGGGGCCAACGTCCTGACTTTC. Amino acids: CASSPMTNGANVLTF.

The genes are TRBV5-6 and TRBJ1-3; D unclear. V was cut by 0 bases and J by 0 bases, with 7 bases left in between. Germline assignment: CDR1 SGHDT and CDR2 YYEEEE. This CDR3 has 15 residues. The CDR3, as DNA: TGTGCCAGCAGCTTGGGAGTTAGCTCTGGAAACACCATATATTTT. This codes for CASSLGVSSGNTIYF. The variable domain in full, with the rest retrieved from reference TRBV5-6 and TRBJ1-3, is DAGVTQSPTHLIKTRGQQVTLRCSPKSGHDTVSWYQQALGQGPQFIFQYYEEEERQRGNFPDRFSGHQFPNYSSELNVNALLLGDSALYLCASSLGVSSGNTIYFGEGSWLTVV.

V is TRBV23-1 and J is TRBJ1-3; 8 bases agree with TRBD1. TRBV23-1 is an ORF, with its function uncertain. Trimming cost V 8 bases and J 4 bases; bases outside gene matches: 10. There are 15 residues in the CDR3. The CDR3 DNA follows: TGCGCCAGCGACCTGGGACAGGTACAAGGAAACACCATATATTTT. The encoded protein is CASDLGQVQGNTIYF.

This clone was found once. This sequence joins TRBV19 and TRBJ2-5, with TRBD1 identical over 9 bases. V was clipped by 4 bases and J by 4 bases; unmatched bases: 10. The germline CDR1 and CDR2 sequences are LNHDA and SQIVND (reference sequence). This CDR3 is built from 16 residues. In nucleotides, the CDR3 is TGTGCCAGTAGTACGGGGGACAGGGACTTTGGAGAGACCCAGTACTTC. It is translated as CASSTGDRDFGETQYF.

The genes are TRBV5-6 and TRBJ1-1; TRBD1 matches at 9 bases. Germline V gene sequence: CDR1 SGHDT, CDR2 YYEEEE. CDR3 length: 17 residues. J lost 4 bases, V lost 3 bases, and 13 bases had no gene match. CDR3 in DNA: TGTGCCAGCAGCTCATTCGGTTTACAGGGGGCATTCACTGAAGCTTTCTTT. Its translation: CASSSFGLQGAFTEAFF.

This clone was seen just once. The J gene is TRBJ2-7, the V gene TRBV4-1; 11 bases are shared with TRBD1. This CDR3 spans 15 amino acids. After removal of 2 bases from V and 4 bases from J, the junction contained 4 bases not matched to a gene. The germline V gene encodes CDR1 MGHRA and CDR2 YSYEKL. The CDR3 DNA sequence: TGCGCCAGCAGCCAATCGGGACAGGGGGTTTACGAGCAGTACTTC. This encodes CASSQSGQGVYEQYF.

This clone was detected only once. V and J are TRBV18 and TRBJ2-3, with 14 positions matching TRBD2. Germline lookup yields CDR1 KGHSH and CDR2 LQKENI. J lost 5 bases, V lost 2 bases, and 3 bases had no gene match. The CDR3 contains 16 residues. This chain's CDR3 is CASSPRGTSGGDTQYF. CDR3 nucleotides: TGTGCCAGCTCACCAAGGGGGACTAGCGGGGGAGATACGCAGTATTTT.